A selection of T cell receptor beta chains follows, all from one sample in a study of T cell clonotyping in hematopoietic cell transplantation. Assay used: immunoSEQ multiplex PCR; TCRdb lists only in-frame clones, some missing. In the table there are roughly 40,000 clones, approximately 94% of which are singletons. Specimen: peripheral blood mononuclear cells. The receptors shown here come from a woman in her forties or fifties in good health. Some clones in this sample may be carry-over from other donors' samples. CDR3s include the opening cysteine and the closing phenylalanine or tryptophan. Each record gives: clone size, J gene, V gene, D gene, CDR3 DNA, CDR3 protein. A D gene is named only where the DNA matches it firmly. The listing skips clone size in some rows; elsewhere it reads once, few, many or a size class.

size: .; J: TRBJ1-6; V: TRBV9; D: .; DNA: TGTGCCAGCAGCGCCACTTACGACAGAGATAATTCACCCCTCCACTTT; CDR3: CASSATYDRDNSPLHF
size: .; J: TRBJ2-3; V: TRBV4-3; D: .; DNA: TGCGCCAGCAGCCAAGATGACAGCACAGATACGCAGTATTTT; CDR3: CASSQDDSTDTQYF
size: .; J: TRBJ1-1; V: TRBV9; D: .; DNA: TGTGCCAGCAGCGTAGTGGTCCCAGGGACAGAAGCTTTCTTT; CDR3: CASSVVVPGTEAFF
size: once; J: TRBJ2-1; V: TRBV7-9; D: TRBD1; DNA: TGTGCCAGCAGCAACCCCGGGACAGGGGACTACAATGAGCAGTTCTTC; CDR3: CASSNPGTGDYNEQFF
size: .; J: TRBJ2-7; V: TRBV19; D: .; DNA: TGTGCCAGTAGTTCCGGGCTTCTGAGGGCCTACGAGCAGTACTTC; CDR3: CASSSGLLRAYEQYF
size: .; J: TRBJ2-1; V: TRBV6-1; D: TRBD1; DNA: TGTGCCGCAAGGGGGCTGTTAGATGAGCAGTTCTTC; CDR3: CAARGLLDEQFF
size: .; J: TRBJ1-1; V: TRBV15; D: TRBD1; DNA: TGTGCCACCAGCGTAGGACAGGAAGGGGCTGAAGCTTTCTTT; CDR3: CATSVGQEGAEAFF
size: .; J: TRBJ2-7; V: TRBV11-2; D: TRBD1; DNA: TGTGCCAGCAGCCCTACAGGGGCCGAGCAGTACTTC; CDR3: CASSPTGAEQYF
size: .; J: TRBJ2-2; V: TRBV4-3; D: .; DNA: TGCGCCAGCAGCCAACGTCGGACAGTAGTTAACACCGGGGAGCTGTTTTTT; CDR3: CASSQRRTVVNTGELFF
size: .; J: TRBJ1-5; V: TRBV10-3; D: .; DNA: TGTGCCATCAGGGGGGGACAAGGGTCCAATCAGCCCCAGCATTTT; CDR3: CAIRGGQGSNQPQHF
size: .; J: TRBJ2-7; V: TRBV15; D: TRBD1; DNA: TGTGCCACCAGCAGTGGACAGGGGGCCCCCTACGAGCAGTACTTC; CDR3: CATSSGQGAPYEQYF